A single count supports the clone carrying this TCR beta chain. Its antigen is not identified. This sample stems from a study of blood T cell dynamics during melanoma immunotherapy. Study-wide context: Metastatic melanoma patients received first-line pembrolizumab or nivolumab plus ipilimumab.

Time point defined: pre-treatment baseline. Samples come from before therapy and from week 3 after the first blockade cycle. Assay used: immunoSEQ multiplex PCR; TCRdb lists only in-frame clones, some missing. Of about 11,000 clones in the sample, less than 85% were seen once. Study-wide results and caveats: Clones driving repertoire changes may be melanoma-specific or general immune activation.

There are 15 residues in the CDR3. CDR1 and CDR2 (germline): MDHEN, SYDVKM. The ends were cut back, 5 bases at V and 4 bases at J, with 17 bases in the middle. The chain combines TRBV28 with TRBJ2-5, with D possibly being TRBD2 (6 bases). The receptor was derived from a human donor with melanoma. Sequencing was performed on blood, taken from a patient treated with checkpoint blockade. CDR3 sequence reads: CASSPARRGRETQYF. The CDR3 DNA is TGTGCCAGCAGTCCCGCCCGGAGGGGACGAGAGACCCAGTACTTC.